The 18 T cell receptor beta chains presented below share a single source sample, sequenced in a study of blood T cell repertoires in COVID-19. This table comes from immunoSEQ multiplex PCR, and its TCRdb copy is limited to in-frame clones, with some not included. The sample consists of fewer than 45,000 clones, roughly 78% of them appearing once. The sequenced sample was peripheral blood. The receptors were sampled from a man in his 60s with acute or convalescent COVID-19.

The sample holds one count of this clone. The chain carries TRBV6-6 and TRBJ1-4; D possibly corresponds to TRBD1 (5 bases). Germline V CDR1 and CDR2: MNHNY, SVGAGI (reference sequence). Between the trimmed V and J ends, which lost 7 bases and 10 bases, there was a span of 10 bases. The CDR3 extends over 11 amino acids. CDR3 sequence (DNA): TGTGCCAGCATTGGTGGGGCAAAACTGTTTTTT. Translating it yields CASIGGAKLFF.

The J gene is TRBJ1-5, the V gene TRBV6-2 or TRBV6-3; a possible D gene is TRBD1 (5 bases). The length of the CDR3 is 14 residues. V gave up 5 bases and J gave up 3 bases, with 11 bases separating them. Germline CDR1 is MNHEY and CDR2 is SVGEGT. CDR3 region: CASSNRGYNQPQHF. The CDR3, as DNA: TGTGCCAGCAGTAATAGGGGCTACAATCAGCCCCAGCATTTT.

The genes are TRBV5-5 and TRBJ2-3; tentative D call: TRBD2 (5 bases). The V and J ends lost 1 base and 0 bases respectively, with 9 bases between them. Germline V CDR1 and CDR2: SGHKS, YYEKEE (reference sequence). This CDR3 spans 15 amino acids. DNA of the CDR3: TGTGCCAGCAGCTTGTGGGAGTCGAGCACAGATACGCAGTATTTT. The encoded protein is CASSLWESSTDTQYF.

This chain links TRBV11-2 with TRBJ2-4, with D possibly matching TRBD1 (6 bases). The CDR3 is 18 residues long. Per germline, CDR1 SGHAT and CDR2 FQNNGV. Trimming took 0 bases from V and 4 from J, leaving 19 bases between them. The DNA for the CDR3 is TGTGCCAGCAGCTTAGAGGGGGCAACTGGCAGGGTAAAAAACATTCAGTACTTC. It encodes CASSLEGATGRVKNIQYF.

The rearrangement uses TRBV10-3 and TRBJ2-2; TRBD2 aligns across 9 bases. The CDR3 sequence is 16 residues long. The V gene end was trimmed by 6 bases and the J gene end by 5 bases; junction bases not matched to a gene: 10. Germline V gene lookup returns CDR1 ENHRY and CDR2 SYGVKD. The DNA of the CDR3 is TGTGCCATCAGGAGACTAGCGGAGCCGGGGACCGGGGAGCTGTTTTTT. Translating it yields CAIRRLAEPGTGELFF.

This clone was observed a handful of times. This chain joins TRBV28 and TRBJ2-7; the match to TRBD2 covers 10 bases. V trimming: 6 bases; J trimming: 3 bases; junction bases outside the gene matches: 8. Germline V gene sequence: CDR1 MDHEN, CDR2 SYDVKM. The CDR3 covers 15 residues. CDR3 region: CASRPSGSWYYEQYF. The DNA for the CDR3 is TGTGCCAGCAGGCCTAGCGGGAGCTGGTACTACGAGCAGTACTTC. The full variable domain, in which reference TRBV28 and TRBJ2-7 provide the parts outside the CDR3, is DVKVTQSSRYLVKRTGEKVFLECVQDMDHENMFWYRQDPGLGLRLIYFSYDVKMKEKGDIPEGYSVSREKKERFSLILESASTNQTSMYLCASRPSGSWYYEQYFGPGTRLTVT.

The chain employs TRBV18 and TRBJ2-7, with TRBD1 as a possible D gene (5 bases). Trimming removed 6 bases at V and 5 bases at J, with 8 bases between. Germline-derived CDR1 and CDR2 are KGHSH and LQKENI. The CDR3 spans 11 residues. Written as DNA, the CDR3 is TGTGCCAGCTCCACGACAGACGAGCAGTACTTC. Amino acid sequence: CASSTTDEQYF.

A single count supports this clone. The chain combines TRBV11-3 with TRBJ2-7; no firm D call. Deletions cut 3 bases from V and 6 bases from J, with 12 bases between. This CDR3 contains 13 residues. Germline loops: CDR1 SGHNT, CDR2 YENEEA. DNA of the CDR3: TGTGCCAGCAGCTTCAGCCTTCAGGCCGAGCAGTACTTC. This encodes CASSFSLQAEQYF.

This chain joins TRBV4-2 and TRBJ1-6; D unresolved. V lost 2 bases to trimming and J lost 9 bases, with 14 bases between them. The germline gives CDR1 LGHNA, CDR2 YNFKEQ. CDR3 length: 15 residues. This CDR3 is CASSQLPGYLSPLHF. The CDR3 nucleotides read TGTGCCAGCAGCCAACTCCCGGGATACCTTTCACCCCTCCACTTT.

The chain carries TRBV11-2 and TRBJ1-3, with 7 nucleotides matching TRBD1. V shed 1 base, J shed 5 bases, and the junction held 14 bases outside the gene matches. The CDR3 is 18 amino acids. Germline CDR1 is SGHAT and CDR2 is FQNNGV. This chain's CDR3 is CASSLVVGTDALRNTIYF. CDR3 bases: TGTGCCAGCAGCTTAGTAGTAGGGACAGACGCTCTTCGAAACACCATATATTTT. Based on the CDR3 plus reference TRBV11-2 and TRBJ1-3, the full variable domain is EAGVAQSPRYKIIEKRQSVAFWCNPISGHATLYWYQQILGQGPKLLIQFQNNGVVDDSQLPKDRFSAERLKGVDSTLKIQPAKLEDSAVYLCASSLVVGTDALRNTIYFGEGSWLTVV.

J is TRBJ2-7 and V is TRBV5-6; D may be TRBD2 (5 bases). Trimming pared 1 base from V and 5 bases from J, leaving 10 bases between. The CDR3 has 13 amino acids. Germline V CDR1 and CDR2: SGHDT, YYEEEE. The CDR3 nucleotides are TGTGCCAGCAGCTTGACCGGGGTCGACGAGCAGTACTTC. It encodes CASSLTGVDEQYF.

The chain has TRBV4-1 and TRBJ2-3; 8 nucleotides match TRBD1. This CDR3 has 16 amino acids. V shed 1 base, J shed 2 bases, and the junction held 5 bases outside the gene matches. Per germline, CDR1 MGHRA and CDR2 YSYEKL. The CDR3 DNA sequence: TGCGCCAGCAGCCAAGTCCGGGACAGGTACACAGATACGCAGTATTTT. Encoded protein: CASSQVRDRYTDTQYF.

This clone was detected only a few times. The CDR3 sequence: CASNPKAGSLNSPLHF. CDR3 bases: TGTGCCAGCAACCCCAAAGCGGGGAGCCTGAATTCACCCCTCCACTTT. The chain links TRBV7-2 to TRBJ1-6; no reliable D call. The CDR3 spans 16 residues. Germline V gene data show CDR1 as SGHTA and CDR2 as FQGNSA. The V end lost 7 bases, the J end lost 7 bases, and 20 bases lay between the germline ends.

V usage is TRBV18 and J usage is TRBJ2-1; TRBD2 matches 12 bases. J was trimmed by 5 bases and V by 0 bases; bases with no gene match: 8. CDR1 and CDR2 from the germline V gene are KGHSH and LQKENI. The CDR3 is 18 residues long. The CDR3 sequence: CASSPPLAGGIGNNEQFF. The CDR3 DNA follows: TGTGCCAGCTCACCACCGCTAGCGGGAGGGATTGGTAACAATGAGCAGTTCTTC.

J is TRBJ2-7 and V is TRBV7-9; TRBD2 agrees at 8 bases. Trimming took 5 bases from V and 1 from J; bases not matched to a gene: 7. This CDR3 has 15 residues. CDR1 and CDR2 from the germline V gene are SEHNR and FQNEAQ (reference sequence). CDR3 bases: TGTGCCAGCAGCCTGGCCGGGACTAGATCCTACGAGCAGTACTTC. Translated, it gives CASSLAGTRSYEQYF.

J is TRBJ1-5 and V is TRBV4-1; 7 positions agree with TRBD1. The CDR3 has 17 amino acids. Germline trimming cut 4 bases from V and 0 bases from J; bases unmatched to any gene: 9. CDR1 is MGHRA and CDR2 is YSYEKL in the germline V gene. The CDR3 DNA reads TGCGCCAGCAGCCTAGGACAGGCAGGGGGTAGCAATCAGCCCCAGCATTTT. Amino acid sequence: CASSLGQAGGSNQPQHF.

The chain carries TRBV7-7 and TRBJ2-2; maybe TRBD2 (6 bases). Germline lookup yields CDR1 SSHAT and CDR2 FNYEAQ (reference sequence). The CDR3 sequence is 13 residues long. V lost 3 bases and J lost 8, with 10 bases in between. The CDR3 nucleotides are TGTGCCAGCAGCTTGGACGGGGGAGGGGAGCTGTTTTTT. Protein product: CASSLDGGGELFF.

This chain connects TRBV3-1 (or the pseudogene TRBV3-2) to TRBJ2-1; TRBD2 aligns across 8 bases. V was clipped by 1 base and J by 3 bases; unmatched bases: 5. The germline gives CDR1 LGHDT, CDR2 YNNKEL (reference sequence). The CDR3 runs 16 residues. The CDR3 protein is CASSQVTLAGYNEQFF. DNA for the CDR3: TGTGCCAGCAGCCAAGTAACTCTAGCGGGCTACAATGAGCAGTTCTTC.